A selection of T cell receptor beta chains follows, all from one sample in a study of blood T cell repertoires in COVID-19. TCRdb's copy holds only in-frame clones and misses some; the assay was immunoSEQ multiplex PCR. This sample has about 300,000 clones, with 83% found just once. The sample consisted of peripheral blood. The receptors originated from a woman in her forties or fifties with acute or convalescent COVID-19. The CDR3 runs from the conserved cysteine through the conserved F or W. The order of the fields is V gene, CDR3 protein.

v_call: TRBV5-1
cdr3_aa: CASSLVWGAGEKLFF

v_call: TRBV7-2
cdr3_aa: CASPSVAGARTGELFF

v_call: TRBV9
cdr3_aa: CASSPQGKGGYGYTF

v_call: TRBV5-1
cdr3_aa: CASSLGGGSGANVLTF

v_call: TRBV6-2/TRBV6-3
cdr3_aa: CASSYPTGFSNQPQHF

v_call: TRBV29-1
cdr3_aa: CSVEDVLASTDTQYF

v_call: TRBV6-5
cdr3_aa: CATKGTVREQYF

v_call: TRBV19
cdr3_aa: CASSIRVNTEAFF

v_call: TRBV19
cdr3_aa: CASRSYGYTF

v_call: TRBV6-6
cdr3_aa: CASSRQGNTEAFF

v_call: TRBV24-1
cdr3_aa: CATSDAGISNQPQHF

v_call: TRBV18
cdr3_aa: CASSPGVIRETEAFF

v_call: TRBV7-2
cdr3_aa: CASSLSGRYSTDTQYF

v_call: TRBV19
cdr3_aa: CASSIPWTGGGPDTQYF

v_call: TRBV6-5
cdr3_aa: CASRTFNYGYTF

v_call: TRBV11-2
cdr3_aa: CASSLGLDLLETQYF

v_call: TRBV7-8
cdr3_aa: CASSWDRNNEQFF

v_call: TRBV30
cdr3_aa: CAWSVYRGSYTGELFF

v_call: TRBV12-3/TRBV12-4
cdr3_aa: CASSSPGANVLTF

v_call: TRBV11-3
cdr3_aa: CASSLGPRDEQYF

v_call: TRBV19
cdr3_aa: CASSAPLAGAYEQYF

v_call: TRBV7-3
cdr3_aa: CASSLAAHTDTQYF

v_call: TRBV6-2/TRBV6-3
cdr3_aa: CASSWTGNTEAFF

v_call: TRBV5-1
cdr3_aa: CASSSPGTETQYF

v_call: TRBV18
cdr3_aa: CASSPTADQPQHF

v_call: TRBV4-3
cdr3_aa: CASRPGTGKLAYNEQFF

v_call: TRBV7-2
cdr3_aa: CASSPGVAKNIQYF

v_call: TRBV19
cdr3_aa: CASSSLAGGEQFF

v_call: TRBV2
cdr3_aa: CASSDRGDTEAFF

v_call: TRBV4-2
cdr3_aa: CASSQVGEGSGANVLTF

v_call: TRBV6-2/TRBV6-3
cdr3_aa: CASSPWSGTGIRELFF

v_call: TRBV14
cdr3_aa: CASSQVSGAYEQYF

v_call: TRBV7-6
cdr3_aa: CASSFGDSASYEQYF

v_call: TRBV5-1
cdr3_aa: CASSGGQKSTEAFF

v_call: TRBV7-6
cdr3_aa: CASSLGGGRTDTQYF

v_call: TRBV6-2/TRBV6-3
cdr3_aa: CASSSDPFIGAGELFF

v_call: TRBV10-3
cdr3_aa: CAITRTGDAKNIQYF

v_call: TRBV24-1
cdr3_aa: CATSDPGQGISGELFF

v_call: TRBV7-2
cdr3_aa: CASSPTTPSYGYTF

v_call: TRBV2
cdr3_aa: CASRRDRENTEAFF

v_call: TRBV7-2
cdr3_aa: CASSLGGTTNQPQHF

v_call: TRBV13
cdr3_aa: CASSLGQGGKETQYF

v_call: TRBV19
cdr3_aa: CASSIATGGMNYGYTF

v_call: TRBV30
cdr3_aa: CACSSGLSSGYNEQFF